Described below is a single TCR beta chain sequence and its context. As yet, its antigen is unknown. This entry belongs to a study of Ad26.COV2.S vaccination and SARS-CoV-2 variants. Study findings and constraints: Using TCR breadth and depth analyses may have led to underestimated total T cell responses. Similar non-spike TCR breadth was observed in recipients of vaccine and of placebo.

The germline V gene has CDR1 LNHDA and CDR2 SQIVND (reference sequence). The CDR3 is 16 amino acids. With 5 bases clipped from V and 8 bases from J, the junction kept 13 bases outside the gene matches. The assay was immunoSEQ multiplex PCR, and TCRdb's table has in-frame clones only and misses some. The data show about 140,000 clones, around 86% seen once. The starting material was peripheral blood, obtained after recovery from COVID-19. The TCR was taken from a human donor who had recovered from COVID-19. V and J are TRBV19 and TRBJ2-1; TRBD2 aligns across 9 bases. As DNA, the CDR3 is TGTGCCAGTAGTTCACCGGGTAGCGGGGGCGGAGATGAGCAGTTCTTC. It specifies CASSSPGSGGGDEQFF.